Listed below are T cell receptor beta chains from one sample, sequenced in a study of blood T cell repertoires in COVID-19. Using immunoSEQ multiplex PCR, the repertoire was profiled, and TCRdb retains in-frame clones only, with some absent. The table records about 98,000 clones, around 90% of them present only once. Sequencing used peripheral blood. The receptors shown here come from a man between 18 and 29 years old with acute or convalescent COVID-19. Each CDR3 is given with its conserved first and last residue. A D gene is named only where the DNA matches it firmly. Some rows mark clone size as missing; the rest say once, few, many or name a class of expanded clone.

abundance: NA
d_gene: NA
v_gene: TRBV19
j_gene: TRBJ1-5
CDR3nt: TGTGCCAGTAGTATAGGGGGCCTGAGCAATCAGCCCCAGCATTTT
CDR3aa: CASSIGGLSNQPQHF

abundance: NA
d_gene: TRBD2
v_gene: TRBV7-8
j_gene: TRBJ2-1
CDR3nt: TGTGCCAGCTGGGGCGTTGCAAAAATAGCGGGGGCAGACTACAATGAGCAGTTCTTC
CDR3aa: CASWGVAKIAGADYNEQFF

abundance: NA
d_gene: NA
v_gene: TRBV29-1
j_gene: TRBJ2-1
CDR3nt: TGCAGCGTTGGCCCGACAAATGAGCAGTTCTTC
CDR3aa: CSVGPTNEQFF

abundance: NA
d_gene: TRBD1
v_gene: TRBV6-6
j_gene: TRBJ1-4
CDR3nt: TGTGCCAGCAGTGGGGGGACAGGGAATGAAAAACTGTTTTTT
CDR3aa: CASSGGTGNEKLFF

abundance: NA
d_gene: NA
v_gene: TRBV5-1
j_gene: TRBJ1-3
CDR3nt: TGCGCCAGCAGCCCCCTCGGACAGACTGGAAACACCATATATTTT
CDR3aa: CASSPLGQTGNTIYF

abundance: few
d_gene: NA
v_gene: TRBV10-2
j_gene: TRBJ2-7
CDR3nt: TGCGCCAGCAGTCACACAGGAGACTACGAGCAGTACTTC
CDR3aa: CASSHTGDYEQYF

abundance: NA
d_gene: NA
v_gene: TRBV29-1
j_gene: TRBJ1-2
CDR3nt: TGCAGCGTTGAAGATCAGGAGGGTCGGTCCGGCTACACCTTC
CDR3aa: CSVEDQEGRSGYTF

abundance: NA
d_gene: TRBD1
v_gene: TRBV5-1
j_gene: TRBJ1-4
CDR3nt: TGCGCCAGCAGCTTGGTACCGGGACAGCTGGAAAAACTGTTTTTT
CDR3aa: CASSLVPGQLEKLFF

abundance: NA
d_gene: NA
v_gene: TRBV28
j_gene: TRBJ1-1
CDR3nt: TGTGCCAGCAGCCTCACAGAACCTGAAGCTTTCTTT
CDR3aa: CASSLTEPEAFF

abundance: once
d_gene: TRBD1
v_gene: TRBV5-4
j_gene: TRBJ1-2
CDR3nt: TGTGCCAGCAGCCAAGCAGGGGGACACTATGGCTACACCTTC
CDR3aa: CASSQAGGHYGYTF

abundance: NA
d_gene: NA
v_gene: TRBV4-1
j_gene: TRBJ1-3
CDR3nt: TGCGCCAGCAGCCAAGCAGGGTTGGCAAACACCATATATTTT
CDR3aa: CASSQAGLANTIYF

abundance: NA
d_gene: TRBD2
v_gene: TRBV7-9
j_gene: TRBJ2-3
CDR3nt: TGTGCCAGCAGCCTGGGACTAGCGGGAGGGTCAGGCACAGATACGCAGTATTTT
CDR3aa: CASSLGLAGGSGTDTQYF

abundance: NA
d_gene: NA
v_gene: TRBV7-8
j_gene: TRBJ1-5
CDR3nt: TGTGCCAGCAGCCCTCCAGGGTACGATCAGCCCCAGCATTTT
CDR3aa: CASSPPGYDQPQHF

abundance: NA
d_gene: NA
v_gene: TRBV6-1
j_gene: TRBJ2-7
CDR3nt: TGTGCCAGCAGTGAAGGTCACTCAATGTACGAGCAGTACTTC
CDR3aa: CASSEGHSMYEQYF

abundance: NA
d_gene: NA
v_gene: TRBV9
j_gene: TRBJ1-6
CDR3nt: TGTGCCAGCAGTCTGAGCTCCTATAATTCACCCCTCCACTTT
CDR3aa: CASSLSSYNSPLHF

abundance: NA
d_gene: TRBD1
v_gene: TRBV29-1
j_gene: TRBJ1-1
CDR3nt: TGCAGCCCCCCCGACAGGGGGCCGGGAACTGAAGCTTTCTTT
CDR3aa: CSPPDRGPGTEAFF

abundance: NA
d_gene: TRBD1
v_gene: TRBV6-5
j_gene: TRBJ1-6
CDR3nt: TGTGCCAGCACCTACGGGGACAGGCTCAATTCACCCCTCCACTTT
CDR3aa: CASTYGDRLNSPLHF

abundance: once
d_gene: TRBD1
v_gene: TRBV30
j_gene: TRBJ1-2
CDR3nt: TGTGCCTGGAGCGCAGGGACAGGGGCGGTAGGCTACACCTTC
CDR3aa: CAWSAGTGAVGYTF

abundance: NA
d_gene: NA
v_gene: TRBV4-2
j_gene: TRBJ1-3
CDR3nt: TGTGCCAGCAGCCAAGCCGGTCATCCTTCCTCTGGAAACACCATATATTTT
CDR3aa: CASSQAGHPSSGNTIYF

abundance: NA
d_gene: NA
v_gene: TRBV19
j_gene: TRBJ1-6
CDR3nt: TGTGCCAGTAGTATGGGGTACAGGGTTGGTTCACCCCTCCACTTT
CDR3aa: CASSMGYRVGSPLHF

abundance: NA
d_gene: NA
v_gene: TRBV6-1
j_gene: TRBJ2-7
CDR3nt: TGTGCCAGCAGTGAATTTTGGAGCGGCAGCTCCTACGAGCAGTACTTC
CDR3aa: CASSEFWSGSSYEQYF

abundance: NA
d_gene: NA
v_gene: TRBV5-1
j_gene: TRBJ1-2
CDR3nt: TGCGCCAGCAGCCGCGGGCCGTACTATGGCTACACCTTC
CDR3aa: CASSRGPYYGYTF

abundance: NA
d_gene: NA
v_gene: TRBV18
j_gene: TRBJ2-3
CDR3nt: TGTGCCAGCTCAATTCTCACAGATACGCAGTATTTT
CDR3aa: CASSILTDTQYF

abundance: NA
d_gene: TRBD1
v_gene: TRBV30
j_gene: TRBJ1-2
CDR3nt: TGTGCCTGGAGGGACAGGGGGCGCGGGGGCTACACCTTC
CDR3aa: CAWRDRGRGGYTF

abundance: NA
d_gene: TRBD1
v_gene: TRBV7-2
j_gene: TRBJ2-1
CDR3nt: TGTGCCAGCACCCACCGGGACAGAAATCTCAATGAGCAGTTCTTC
CDR3aa: CASTHRDRNLNEQFF

abundance: NA
d_gene: TRBD1
v_gene: TRBV7-9
j_gene: TRBJ2-5
CDR3nt: TGTGCCAGCAGCCAGGACAGGGGGTCGGCGGAGACCCAGTACTTC
CDR3aa: CASSQDRGSAETQYF

abundance: NA
d_gene: TRBD2
v_gene: TRBV27
j_gene: TRBJ2-5
CDR3nt: TGTGCCAGCAGTTTCACTAGCGGCCAGGAGACCCAGTACTTC
CDR3aa: CASSFTSGQETQYF

abundance: NA
d_gene: TRBD1
v_gene: TRBV19
j_gene: TRBJ2-7
CDR3nt: TGTGCCAGTAGTATCCGGGACAGCCACTACGAGCAGTACTTC
CDR3aa: CASSIRDSHYEQYF

abundance: NA
d_gene: TRBD1
v_gene: TRBV25-1
j_gene: TRBJ1-1
CDR3nt: TGTGCCAGCTCCAAGGGACAGGCTTGGACTGAAGCTTTCTTT
CDR3aa: CASSKGQAWTEAFF

abundance: NA
d_gene: NA
v_gene: TRBV11-2
j_gene: TRBJ2-7
CDR3nt: TGTGCCAGCAGCTTAGGGGCAATTTCCTCCTACGAGCAGTACTTC
CDR3aa: CASSLGAISSYEQYF

abundance: NA
d_gene: NA
v_gene: TRBV27
j_gene: TRBJ2-1
CDR3nt: TGTGCCAGCAGTTCTCTAAACAATGAGCAGTTCTTC
CDR3aa: CASSSLNNEQFF

abundance: once
d_gene: NA
v_gene: TRBV5-4
j_gene: TRBJ1-2
CDR3nt: TGTGCCAGCAGTCAGAAAATTTCAGGGGTTCCGGTCGGCTACACCTTC
CDR3aa: CASSQKISGVPVGYTF

abundance: NA
d_gene: NA
v_gene: TRBV29-1
j_gene: TRBJ2-4
CDR3nt: TGCAGCGTTGAATTCGGCGGGGACATTCAGTACTTC
CDR3aa: CSVEFGGDIQYF

abundance: NA
d_gene: TRBD2
v_gene: TRBV3-1/TRBV3-2
j_gene: TRBJ2-7
CDR3nt: TGTGCCAGCACCGCAGGGGCGGGAGGGACCTACGAGCAGTACTTC
CDR3aa: CASTAGAGGTYEQYF

abundance: NA
d_gene: NA
v_gene: TRBV28
j_gene: TRBJ1-1
CDR3nt: TGTGCCAGCAGTCCCCCCCAGCGATTAGAAGCTTTCTTT
CDR3aa: CASSPPQRLEAFF

abundance: NA
d_gene: NA
v_gene: TRBV12-3/TRBV12-4
j_gene: TRBJ2-1
CDR3nt: TGTGCCAGCAGTTTGAGTTCCTACAATGAGCAGTTCTTC
CDR3aa: CASSLSSYNEQFF

abundance: NA
d_gene: TRBD1
v_gene: TRBV18
j_gene: TRBJ1-1
CDR3nt: TGTGCCAGCTCACACGCTGCGGACAGGGGAGGAGAAGCTTTCTTT
CDR3aa: CASSHAADRGGEAFF

abundance: NA
d_gene: NA
v_gene: TRBV30
j_gene: TRBJ1-2
CDR3nt: TGTGCCTGGACTGGGTGGGCGTCAAACTATGGCTACACCTTC
CDR3aa: CAWTGWASNYGYTF

abundance: NA
d_gene: TRBD1
v_gene: TRBV28
j_gene: TRBJ1-1
CDR3nt: TGTGCCAGCAGTTCTCGACAGGGCGAAGCTTTCTTT
CDR3aa: CASSSRQGEAFF

abundance: few
d_gene: NA
v_gene: TRBV5-1
j_gene: TRBJ2-7
CDR3nt: TGCGCCAGCAGCTTGTTCCCCAGGGACGAGCAGTACTTC
CDR3aa: CASSLFPRDEQYF

abundance: NA
d_gene: NA
v_gene: TRBV4-1
j_gene: TRBJ1-4
CDR3nt: TGCGCCAGCAGCCAAGTGGAGGGCGGGAAACTGTTTTTT
CDR3aa: CASSQVEGGKLFF

abundance: NA
d_gene: NA
v_gene: TRBV2
j_gene: TRBJ2-1
CDR3nt: TGTGCCAGCAGTGTAAGCGGCAGCTCCTACAATGAGCAGTTCTTC
CDR3aa: CASSVSGSSYNEQFF

abundance: NA
d_gene: TRBD2
v_gene: TRBV6-5
j_gene: TRBJ2-1
CDR3nt: TGTGCCAGCAGTTACGGACTAGCGGGGGGAAATGAGCAGTTCTTC
CDR3aa: CASSYGLAGGNEQFF

abundance: NA
d_gene: NA
v_gene: TRBV19
j_gene: TRBJ1-4
CDR3nt: TGTGCCAGTAGTTCCGACGGGGGTAATGAAAAACTGTTTTTT
CDR3aa: CASSSDGGNEKLFF

abundance: NA
d_gene: TRBD2
v_gene: TRBV7-2
j_gene: TRBJ2-7
CDR3nt: TGTGCCAGCAGCCAGGGGCTAGCGGGGGACTACGAGCAGTACTTC
CDR3aa: CASSQGLAGDYEQYF

abundance: NA
d_gene: TRBD2
v_gene: TRBV29-1
j_gene: TRBJ2-1
CDR3nt: TGCAGCGCAAAAGGACTAGGTCGCTCCTACAATGAGCAGTTCTTC
CDR3aa: CSAKGLGRSYNEQFF

abundance: NA
d_gene: TRBD1
v_gene: TRBV12-5
j_gene: TRBJ2-7
CDR3nt: TGTGCTAGTGGTCCGGGACAGGATGCTGGAGAGCAGTACTTC
CDR3aa: CASGPGQDAGEQYF